The rows below give T cell receptor beta chains drawn from one sample of a study of graft-versus-host responses after intestinal transplantation. The data were produced by immunoSEQ multiplex PCR, yet TCRdb's version contains in-frame clones alone and is incomplete. The sample contains roughly 120,000 clones, roughly 95% of which appear only once. These receptors' targets are unknown. Specimen: unstimulated CD8+ T cells sorted from spleen or lymph node cells, collected before intestinal transplant. Source of these receptors: a human donor who received an intestinal transplant. Both conserved end residues are part of each CDR3. The D gene is left open where the match is weak. Where a row states a size, it is once, few, many or the class of an expanded clone; other rows omit it.

v_call: TRBV13
clone_size: .
d_call: TRBD1
j_call: TRBJ1-1
cdr3_aa: CASSIRQGLLAFF
cdr3_nt: TGTGCCAGCAGCATTCGACAGGGATTATTGGCTTTCTTT

v_call: TRBV6-6
clone_size: .
d_call: .
j_call: TRBJ1-3
cdr3_aa: CASSYFGQYSGNTIYF
cdr3_nt: TGTGCCAGCAGTTACTTCGGACAGTACTCTGGAAACACCATATATTTT

v_call: TRBV5-1
clone_size: .
d_call: TRBD1
j_call: TRBJ2-7
cdr3_aa: CASSFRAPSGTGGYEQYF
cdr3_nt: TGCGCCAGCAGCTTTCGCGCTCCTTCCGGGACAGGGGGCTACGAGCAGTACTTC

v_call: TRBV4-3
clone_size: once
d_call: TRBD1
j_call: TRBJ1-1
cdr3_aa: CASSQQGQLNTEAFF
cdr3_nt: TGCGCCAGCAGCCAGCAGGGACAGCTGAACACTGAAGCTTTCTTT

v_call: TRBV28
clone_size: .
d_call: .
j_call: TRBJ2-5
cdr3_aa: CASSLGLGKETQYF
cdr3_nt: TGTGCCAGCAGTTTAGGATTGGGAAAAGAGACCCAGTACTTC

v_call: TRBV19
clone_size: once
d_call: .
j_call: TRBJ2-5
cdr3_aa: CASSPQDIETQYF
cdr3_nt: TGTGCCAGTAGCCCACAAGACATAGAGACCCAGTACTTC

v_call: TRBV6-1
clone_size: once
d_call: TRBD1
j_call: TRBJ2-7
cdr3_aa: CASSENEVVTGDEQYF
cdr3_nt: TGTGCCAGCAGTGAAAATGAGGTGGTGACAGGGGACGAGCAGTACTTC

v_call: TRBV28
clone_size: .
d_call: TRBD1
j_call: TRBJ1-4
cdr3_aa: CASGGGGSNEKLFF
cdr3_nt: TGTGCCAGCGGTGGAGGGGGCTCTAATGAAAAACTGTTTTTT

v_call: TRBV27
clone_size: .
d_call: .
j_call: TRBJ2-7
cdr3_aa: CASSGQWGRGYEQYF
cdr3_nt: TGTGCCAGCAGTGGGCAGTGGGGGCGGGGGTACGAGCAGTACTTC

v_call: TRBV19
clone_size: .
d_call: .
j_call: TRBJ2-7
cdr3_aa: CASSTGPYEQYF
cdr3_nt: TGTGCCAGTAGTACGGGACCTTACGAGCAGTACTTC

v_call: TRBV6-5
clone_size: .
d_call: .
j_call: TRBJ2-7
cdr3_aa: CASSYGVEQYF
cdr3_nt: TGTGCCAGCAGTTACGGAGTCGAGCAGTACTTC

v_call: TRBV25-1
clone_size: few
d_call: .
j_call: TRBJ2-7
cdr3_aa: CASSAGYEQYF
cdr3_nt: TGTGCCAGCAGTGCCGGCTACGAGCAGTACTTC

v_call: TRBV27
clone_size: .
d_call: TRBD1
j_call: TRBJ2-2
cdr3_aa: CASSLQGANTGELFF
cdr3_nt: TGTGCCAGCAGTTTACAGGGGGCGAACACCGGGGAGCTGTTTTTT

v_call: TRBV6-5
clone_size: .
d_call: TRBD1
j_call: TRBJ1-5
cdr3_aa: CASSYTGGNQPQHF
cdr3_nt: TGTGCCAGCAGTTACACAGGGGGGAATCAGCCCCAGCATTTT

v_call: TRBV19
clone_size: .
d_call: .
j_call: TRBJ2-3
cdr3_aa: CASSIDAGSYTDTQYF
cdr3_nt: TGTGCCAGTAGTATAGACGCGGGGAGTTACACAGATACGCAGTATTTT

v_call: TRBV27
clone_size: .
d_call: TRBD1
j_call: TRBJ2-1
cdr3_aa: CASSLTGWGNEQFF
cdr3_nt: TGTGCCAGCAGCCTGACAGGGTGGGGGAATGAGCAGTTCTTC

v_call: TRBV27
clone_size: .
d_call: .
j_call: TRBJ2-2
cdr3_aa: CASRRLNTGELFF
cdr3_nt: TGTGCCAGCCGCCGATTGAACACCGGGGAGCTGTTTTTT

v_call: TRBV5-4
clone_size: .
d_call: .
j_call: TRBJ2-3
cdr3_aa: CASSLQGSTDTQYF
cdr3_nt: TGTGCCAGCAGCTTACAAGGAAGCACAGATACGCAGTATTTT

v_call: TRBV7-2
clone_size: .
d_call: TRBD2
j_call: TRBJ2-5
cdr3_aa: CASSLIAGQETQYF
cdr3_nt: TGTGCCAGCAGTCTAATAGCGGGCCAAGAGACCCAGTACTTC

v_call: TRBV28
clone_size: once
d_call: TRBD1
j_call: TRBJ2-5
cdr3_aa: CASSLPGQGAGETQYF
cdr3_nt: TGTGCCAGCAGTTTACCCGGACAGGGGGCGGGGGAGACCCAGTACTTC

v_call: TRBV27
clone_size: .
d_call: .
j_call: TRBJ2-7
cdr3_aa: CASSPGQKQYF
cdr3_nt: TGTGCCAGCAGTCCAGGACAGAAGCAGTACTTC

v_call: TRBV28
clone_size: .
d_call: TRBD2
j_call: TRBJ2-4
cdr3_aa: CASSLAGTSGEVIAKNIQYF
cdr3_nt: TGTGCCAGCAGTTTGGCCGGGACTAGCGGGGAAGTAATAGCCAAAAACATTCAGTACTTC

v_call: TRBV13
clone_size: .
d_call: TRBD2
j_call: TRBJ2-1
cdr3_aa: CASSLGLAVGNEQFF
cdr3_nt: TGTGCCAGCAGCCTGGGACTAGCGGTTGGGAATGAGCAGTTCTTC

v_call: TRBV14
clone_size: .
d_call: TRBD2
j_call: TRBJ2-1
cdr3_aa: CASSQDPAGGAYNEQFF
cdr3_nt: TGTGCCAGCAGCCAAGATCCGGCGGGAGGGGCCTACAATGAGCAGTTCTTC

v_call: TRBV25-1
clone_size: .
d_call: .
j_call: TRBJ2-1
cdr3_aa: CASSLGQGTNEQFF
cdr3_nt: TGTGCCAGCAGTCTGGGTCAGGGTACGAATGAGCAGTTCTTC